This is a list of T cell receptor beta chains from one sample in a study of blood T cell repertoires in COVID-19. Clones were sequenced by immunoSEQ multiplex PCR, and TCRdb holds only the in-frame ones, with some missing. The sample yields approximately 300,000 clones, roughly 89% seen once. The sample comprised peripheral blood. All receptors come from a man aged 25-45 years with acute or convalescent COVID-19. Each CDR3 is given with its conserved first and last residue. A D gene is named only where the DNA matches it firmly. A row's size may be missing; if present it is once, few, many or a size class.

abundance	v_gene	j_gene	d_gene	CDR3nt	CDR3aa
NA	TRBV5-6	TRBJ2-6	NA	TGTGCCAGCAGCTCCCGGGGGTCTGGGGCCAACGTCCTGACTTTC	CASSSRGSGANVLTF
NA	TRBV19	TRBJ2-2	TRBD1	TGTGCCAGTAGTAGGACAGGTTGGAACACCGGGGAGCTGTTTTTT	CASSRTGWNTGELFF
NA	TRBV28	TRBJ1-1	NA	TGTGCCAGCAGTTCCAGAGGGAGGGGCGGCACTGAAGCTTTCTTT	CASSSRGRGGTEAFF
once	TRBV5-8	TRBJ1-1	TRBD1	TGTGCCAGCAGAACTAAGGGACAGGGGGCGGCTAAGACTGAAGCTTTCTTT	CASRTKGQGAAKTEAFF
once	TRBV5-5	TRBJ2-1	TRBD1	TGTGCCAGCAGCTTTGAGGGGGCCGCCTACAATGAGCAGTTCTTC	CASSFEGAAYNEQFF
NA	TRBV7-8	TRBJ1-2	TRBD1	TGTGCCAGCAGCTTACAGGCAGGGGGCCTAAGGAACTATGGCTACACCTTC	CASSLQAGGLRNYGYTF
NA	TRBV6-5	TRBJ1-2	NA	TGTGCCAGCAGTAACAGGGCGGGTGGCTACACCTTC	CASSNRAGGYTF
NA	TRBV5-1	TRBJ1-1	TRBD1	TGCGCCAGCAGCTTGGAGGGACAGGGAATAGGGGGCACTGAAGCTTTCTTT	CASSLEGQGIGGTEAFF
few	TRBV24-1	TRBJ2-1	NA	TGTGCCACCAGTACGGGTCCTTCCTACAATGAGCAGTTCTTC	CATSTGPSYNEQFF
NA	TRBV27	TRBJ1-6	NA	TGTGCCAGCACCTCAGGGGCGGGTCGGTCACCCCTCCACTTT	CASTSGAGRSPLHF
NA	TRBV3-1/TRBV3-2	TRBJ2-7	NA	TGTGCCAGCAGCCTCGGCGGGGGCACTTACGAGCAGTACTTC	CASSLGGGTYEQYF
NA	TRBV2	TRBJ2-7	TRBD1	TGTGCCAGCAGCCAAACCGGGACAGGGCCTTTCTTC	CASSQTGTGPFF
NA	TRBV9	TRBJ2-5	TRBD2	TGTGCCAGCAGCGTAGGGGGTAGCGGGAGTTCAGAGACCCAGTACTTC	CASSVGGSGSSETQYF
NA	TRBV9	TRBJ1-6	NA	TGTGCCAGCAGCCTAACAGGGAATAATTCACCCCTCCACTTT	CASSLTGNNSPLHF
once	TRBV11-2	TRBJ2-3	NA	TGTGCCAGCAGCGTTACAACAGATACGCAGTATTTT	CASSVTTDTQYF
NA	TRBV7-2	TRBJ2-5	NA	TGTGCCAGCAGCTTGAGCGGAAAAGAGACCCAGTACTTC	CASSLSGKETQYF
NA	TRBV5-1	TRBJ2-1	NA	TGCGCCAGCAGCTTGGACGGTCACAGCTCCTACAATGAGCAGTTCTTC	CASSLDGHSSYNEQFF
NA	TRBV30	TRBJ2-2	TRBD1	TGTGCCTGGATACAAGACAGGGTCCCCGGGGAGCTGTTTTTT	CAWIQDRVPGELFF
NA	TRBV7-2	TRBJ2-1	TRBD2	TGTGCCAGCAGCTTAGTACTAGCGGCCTACAATGAGCAGTTCTTC	CASSLVLAAYNEQFF
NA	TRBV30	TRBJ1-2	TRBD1	TGTGCCTGGAGTACAGGGGGCTATGGCTACACCTTC	CAWSTGGYGYTF
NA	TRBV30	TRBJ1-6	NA	TGTGCCTGGAGAAATCAGGGGAATTCACCCCTCCACTTT	CAWRNQGNSPLHF
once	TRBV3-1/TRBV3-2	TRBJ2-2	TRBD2	TGTGCCAGCAGCTACTCTAGCGGGGGGTTAAAGACCGGGGAGCTGTTTTTT	CASSYSSGGLKTGELFF
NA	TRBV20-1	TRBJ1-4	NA	TGCAGTGCGAGTCGGGGGAAACCAACTAATGAAAAACTGTTTTTT	CSASRGKPTNEKLFF
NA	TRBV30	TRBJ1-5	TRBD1	TGTGCCTGGAGTCCCGGACAGGGCGGCCAGCCCCAGCATTTT	CAWSPGQGGQPQHF
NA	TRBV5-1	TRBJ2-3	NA	TGCGCCAGCAGCTTGGGGGCGGGCCCAGATACGCAGTATTTT	CASSLGAGPDTQYF
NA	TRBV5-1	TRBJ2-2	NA	TGCGCCAGCAGCTTGGGATCTAGTTCTACCGGGGAGCTGTTTTTT	CASSLGSSSTGELFF
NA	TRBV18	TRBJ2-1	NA	TGTGCCAGCTCACCAACAGACAATGAGCAGTTCTTC	CASSPTDNEQFF
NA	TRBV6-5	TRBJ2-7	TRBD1	TGTGCCAGCAGCCCAAGGGGGCCTGGCGAGCAGTACTTC	CASSPRGPGEQYF
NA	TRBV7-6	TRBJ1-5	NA	TGTGCCAGCAGCTTAGATGACAGGAGCAATCAGCCCCAGCATTTT	CASSLDDRSNQPQHF
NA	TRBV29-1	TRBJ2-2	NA	TGCAGCGCTCAACGATCGGGGGCCGGGGAGCTGTTTTTT	CSAQRSGAGELFF
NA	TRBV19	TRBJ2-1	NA	TGTGCCAGTAGTATAGGACAGAGCTCCTACAATGAGCAGTTCTTC	CASSIGQSSYNEQFF
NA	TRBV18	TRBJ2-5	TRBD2	TGTGCCAGCTCACCAACCCCGGGACTAGCGGCAAAAGAGACCCAGTACTTC	CASSPTPGLAAKETQYF
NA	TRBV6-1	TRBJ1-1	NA	TGTGCCAGCAGTGAAAACATCCGGAACACTGAAGCTTTCTTT	CASSENIRNTEAFF
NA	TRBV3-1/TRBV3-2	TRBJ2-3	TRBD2	TGTGCCAGCAGCCAAGGATTGACTAGCGGGGGGTCAGATACGCAGTATTTT	CASSQGLTSGGSDTQYF
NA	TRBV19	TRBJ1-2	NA	TGTGCCAGTCGCGGGCCTGGCTACACCTTC	CASRGPGYTF
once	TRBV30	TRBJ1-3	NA	TGTGCCTGGAGCGGTGCGGGCGGAGGTGCTGGAAACACCATATATTTT	CAWSGAGGGAGNTIYF
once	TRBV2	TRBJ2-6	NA	TGTGCTCGCTGGGCGGGAAACACCCTTAGCTCTGGGGCCAACGTCCTGACTTTC	CARWAGNTLSSGANVLTF
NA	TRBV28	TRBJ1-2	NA	TGTGCCAGCGGACTCGGGGGGCTAGGGAATGGCTACACCTTC	CASGLGGLGNGYTF
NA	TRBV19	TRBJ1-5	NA	TGTGCCAGTAGTACCCAAAGAGACTTTAGCAATCAGCCCCAGCATTTT	CASSTQRDFSNQPQHF
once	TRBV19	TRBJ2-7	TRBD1	TGTGCCAGTAGTATAACAGGGGATCTTGGGGTTTACGAGCAGTACTTC	CASSITGDLGVYEQYF
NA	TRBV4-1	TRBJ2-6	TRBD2	TGCGCCAGCAGCCAAGTACTAGCGGGGGGGTTTGGGGCCAACGTCCTGACTTTC	CASSQVLAGGFGANVLTF